A single T cell receptor (beta chain) is shown here with its context. The antigen is undetermined. Memory CD4+ cells were the fraction left after CD45RA+ naive selection. It was at deep level that the assay was run. The table came from immunoSEQ multiplex PCR; TCRdb's copy has only in-frame clones and leaves some out. The top ten clones hold roughly 1.2% of a sample with 1,500,000 or so clones, 95% to 97% of them seen once. The sample is drawn from a study of shared clonotypes between healthy human individuals. About the research overall: Each donor had three CD4 naive, three CD4 memory, two CD8 naive and one CD8 memory plate. Study-wide results and caveats: Although depth was large, rarefaction showed that sequencing of the sorted subsets was incomplete.

The CDR3 is 15 residues long. Per the germline V gene, CDR1 is SGHRS and CDR2 is YFSETQ. Between the trimmed V and J ends, which lost 0 bases and 2 bases, there was a span of 12 bases. Sequenced input: naive CD4+ T cells sorted from blood. Subset here: CD45RA+ positively selected. This TCR derives from a man aged 25-45 years in good health. The chain uses TRBV5-1 and TRBJ2-7; D is possibly TRBD1 or TRBD2 (5 bases each). The CDR3 reads CASSLGRGVAYEQYF. As DNA, the CDR3 is TGCGCCAGCAGCTTGGGTAGAGGGGTCGCCTACGAGCAGTACTTC.